The 17 T cell receptor beta chains given below trace back to one sample, sequenced in a study of blood T cell repertoires in COVID-19. Assay used: immunoSEQ multiplex PCR; TCRdb lists only in-frame clones, some missing. The sample has 60,000 or so clones, nearly 90% seen once; the top ten hold 10% to 15%. What was sequenced was peripheral blood. Every receptor here comes from a man between 60 and 75 years old with active COVID-19.

The chain recombines TRBV18 with TRBJ2-5; 11 positions match TRBD2. With V trimmed by 3 bases and J by 2 bases, 5 bases remained unmatched. This CDR3 region has 16 residues. CDR1 and CDR2 (germline): KGHSH, LQKENI. CDR3 DNA: TGTGCCAGCTCACCGTTAGCGGGAGGGCGACAAGAGACCCAGTACTTC. Amino acid sequence: CASSPLAGGRQETQYF.

The chain uses TRBV7-8 and TRBJ2-1; TRBD1 matches at 7 bases. The length of the CDR3 is 17 residues. The V segment lost 6 bases and the J segment 2 bases; nucleotides outside the gene matches: 13. The V gene's germline CDR1 is SGHVS and CDR2 FQNEAQ. The CDR3 DNA reads TGTGCCAGCAGACACCCCCGGAGGACAGGCCCCTACAATGAGCAGTTCTTC. It is translated as CASRHPRRTGPYNEQFF. Drawing the rest from reference TRBV7-8 and TRBJ2-1, the complete variable domain is GAGVSQSPRYKVAKRGQDVALRCDPISGHVSLFWYQQALGQGPEFLTYFQNEAQLDKSGLPSDRFFAERPEGSVSTLKIQRTQQEDSAVYLCASRHPRRTGPYNEQFFGPGTRLTVL.

This clone was recorded once. This sequence joins TRBV5-6 and TRBJ1-1; a possible D gene is TRBD1 (5 bases). Germline V gives CDR1 SGHDT, CDR2 YYEEEE. With 0 bases removed from V and 1 base from J, the gap between germline ends came to 10 bases. This CDR3 comprises 15 residues. The CDR3 here is CASSLEQVKNTEAFF. The CDR3 nucleotides are TGTGCCAGCAGCTTGGAACAGGTGAAGAACACTGAAGCTTTCTTT. The whole variable domain, remainder taken from reference TRBV5-6 and TRBJ1-1, is DAGVTQSPTHLIKTRGQQVTLRCSPKSGHDTVSWYQQALGQGPQFIFQYYEEEERQRGNFPDRFSGHQFPNYSSELNVNALLLGDSALYLCASSLEQVKNTEAFFGQGTRLTVV.

This chain joins TRBV6-6 and TRBJ1-5; the D is unclear. Germline lookup yields CDR1 MNHNY and CDR2 SVGAGI (reference sequence). This CDR3 is built from 15 residues. With 4 bases removed from V and 10 bases from J, the gap between germline ends came to 20 bases. DNA of the CDR3: TGTGCCAGCAGTTCCGCGGACGGGAACCACCAACCCCAGCATTTT. As protein: CASSSADGNHQPQHF.

V gene TRBV5-1 combines with J gene TRBJ2-5, with a tentative D call TRBD2 (6 bases). V dropped 3 bases and J dropped 7 bases, with 10 bases sitting between them. The CDR3 extends over 12 amino acids. Germline V lookup: CDR1 SGHRS, CDR2 YFSETQ. The CDR3 region has the DNA TGCGCCAGCAGCTGGGAGGCGGGGACCCAGTACTTC. Residues: CASSWEAGTQYF.

The gene calls are TRBV28 and TRBJ1-2, with 10 bases lining up with TRBD1. CDR3 length equals 14 residues. CDR1 and CDR2 from the germline V gene are MDHEN and SYDVKM. The J segment lost 7 bases and the V segment lost 6 bases, leaving 8 bases of the junction unmatched. Written as DNA, the CDR3 is TGTGCCAGCAGCAGACGGACAGGGGGACGTGGCTACACCTTC. As protein: CASSRRTGGRGYTF.

This sequence joins TRBV12-3 or TRBV12-4 and TRBJ1-2, with D possibly being TRBD1 (5 bases). The CDR3 extends over 12 amino acids. Trimming shortened V by 6 bases and J by 4 bases, and 9 bases separated the two germline ends. The DNA for the CDR3 is TGTGCCAGCAGCAGCGACAGCTATGGCTACACCTTC. Translating gives CASSSDSYGYTF.

This clone was counted a few times. This chain uses TRBV19 with TRBJ2-1; D call uncertain. V shed 7 bases and J shed 10 bases, with 11 bases lying between them. Looked up from germline, CDR1 is LNHDA and CDR2 is SQIVND (reference sequence). This CDR3 spans 11 amino acids. For the CDR3, the DNA is TGTGCCAGTACTCATACAGACGAGCAGTTCTTC. Protein product: CASTHTDEQFF.

This sequence joins TRBV28 and TRBJ1-4, with 9 bases fitting TRBD1. CDR3 length: 14 residues. The germline CDR1 and CDR2 sequences are MDHEN and SYDVKM. The V gene end was trimmed by 4 bases and the J gene end by 6 bases; junction bases not matched to a gene: 3. This chain's CDR3 is CASSSGQGYEKLFF. DNA of the CDR3: TGTGCCAGCAGTTCGGGACAGGGTTATGAAAAACTGTTTTTT.

V gene TRBV6-2 or TRBV6-3 combines with J gene TRBJ2-7; 8 bases are a match to TRBD1. The CDR3 has 16 amino acids. Losses at the gene ends were 7 bases for V and 3 bases for J; bases not matched to a gene: 14. CDR1 MNHEY and CDR2 SVGEGT come from the germline V gene. The DNA of the CDR3 is TGTGCCAGCACCCCCCGACGAGGGACAGGACACTACGAGCAGTACTTC. Its translation is CASTPRRGTGHYEQYF.

The V and J genes are TRBV4-2 and TRBJ2-2; TRBD2 matches at 7 bases. The CDR3 sequence is 16 residues long. After removal of 5 bases from V and 0 bases from J, the junction contained 6 bases not matched to a gene. In germline, CDR1 is LGHNA, CDR2 YNFKEQ. As DNA, the CDR3 is TGTGCCAGCAGCGCCCGGACTAGAACGAACACCGGGGAGCTGTTTTTT. It codes for CASSARTRTNTGELFF.

This clone was counted a few times. This sequence joins TRBV18 and TRBJ2-7; TRBD1 matches at 10 bases. The V segment lost 5 bases and the J segment 6 bases; nucleotides outside the gene matches: 7. Germline lookup yields CDR1 KGHSH and CDR2 LQKENI. This CDR3 has 14 amino acids. The CDR3 DNA follows: TGTGCCAGCTCAGCCGGGACAGGGGCTATCGAGCAGTACTTC. It codes for CASSAGTGAIEQYF.

The gene calls are TRBV14 and TRBJ2-7, with 9 nucleotides matching TRBD1. J gave up 6 bases and V 2 bases, and 5 bases lay outside the gene matches. Germline CDR1 and CDR2: SGHDN and FVKESK. The CDR3 is 14 residues long. CDR3 in amino acids: CASSQRDREGEQYF. The CDR3 DNA sequence: TGTGCCAGCAGCCAAAGGGACAGGGAGGGCGAGCAGTACTTC.

In DNA form, the CDR3 reads TGTGCCAGTAGTATTTGGCAAGACACAGATACGCAGTATTTT. It translates to CASSIWQDTDTQYF. The rearrangement links TRBV19 to TRBJ2-3; D call uncertain. Between the trimmed V and J ends, which lost 3 bases and 2 bases, there was a span of 9 bases. The CDR3 runs 14 residues. Germline values: CDR1 LNHDA, CDR2 SQIVND (reference sequence).

The count of this clone is one. V usage is TRBV6-6 and J usage is TRBJ1-5; tentatively, D is TRBD1 (6 bases). V was shortened by 5 bases and J by 4 bases, with 9 bases between the two germline ends. Germline values: CDR1 MNHNY, CDR2 SVGAGI (reference sequence). The CDR3 is 13 residues long. This chain's CDR3 is CASSPQGNQPQHF. As DNA, the CDR3 is TGTGCCAGCAGTCCACAGGGAAATCAGCCCCAGCATTTT.

This clone was seen a few times. The genes are TRBV30 and TRBJ1-6; the D gene is possibly TRBD1 (5 bases). Trimming left V 3 bases short and J 7 bases short, with 10 bases between. This CDR3 is 13 amino acids long. Looked up from germline, CDR1 is GTSNPN and CDR2 is SVGIG (reference sequence). The CDR3 here is CAWRQDPNSPLHF. Written as DNA, the CDR3 is TGTGCCTGGAGACAGGACCCAAATTCACCCCTCCACTTT. Complete variable domain (other parts from reference TRBV30 and TRBJ1-6): SQTIHQWPATLVQPVGSPLSLECTVEGTSNPNLYWYRQAAGRGLQLLFYSVGIGQISSEVPQNLSASRPQDRQFILSSKKLLLSDSGFYLCAWRQDPNSPLHFGNGTRLTVT.

This rearrangement joins TRBV28 to TRBJ2-7; 7 bases fit TRBD2. Trimming removed 8 bases from V and 3 bases from J; junction bases left unmatched: 4. The CDR3 length is 12 residues. Per germline, CDR1 MDHEN and CDR2 SYDVKM. The CDR3 sequence: CASGRGNYEQYF. The CDR3 DNA reads TGTGCCAGCGGGCGGGGGAACTACGAGCAGTACTTC.